This T cell receptor beta chain was sequenced during a study of blood T cell repertoires in COVID-19. Libraries were prepared by immunoSEQ multiplex PCR; TCRdb keeps only in-frame clonotypes and omits some of them. The repertoire holds 300,000 or so clones, with under 90% as singletons. The ends were cut back, 3 bases at V and 2 bases at J, with 14 bases in the middle. The CDR3 loop spans 16 amino acids. CDR1 is SEHNR and CDR2 is FQNEAQ in the germline V gene (reference sequence). Material for sequencing was PBMCs or T cells enriched from blood (not recorded which). J is TRBJ1-3 and V is TRBV7-9, with D perhaps TRBD1 (5 bases). The receptor was derived from a woman aged 45-65 years who had been exposed to COVID-19. This CDR3 reads CASSLAWGKAGNTIYF. DNA of the CDR3: TGTGCCAGCAGCTTGGCATGGGGCAAAGCTGGAAACACCATATATTTT.